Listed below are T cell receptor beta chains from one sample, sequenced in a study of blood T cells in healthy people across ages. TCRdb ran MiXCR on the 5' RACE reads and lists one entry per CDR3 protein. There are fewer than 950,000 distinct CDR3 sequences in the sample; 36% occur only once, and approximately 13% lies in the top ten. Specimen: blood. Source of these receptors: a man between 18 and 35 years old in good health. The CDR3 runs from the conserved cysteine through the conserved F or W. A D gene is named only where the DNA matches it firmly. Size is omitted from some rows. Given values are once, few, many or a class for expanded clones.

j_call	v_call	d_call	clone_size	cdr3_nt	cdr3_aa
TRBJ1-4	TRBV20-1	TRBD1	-	TGCAGTGCTCGTTATGGACAGGATAATGAAAAACTGTTTTTT	CSARYGQDNEKLFF
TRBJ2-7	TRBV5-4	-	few	TGTGCCAGCAGCCGGGGGACAACTTACGAGCAGTACTTC	CASSRGTTYEQYF
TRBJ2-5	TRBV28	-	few	TGTGCCAGCAGTCCCCCCCGTGAGCAGGGGACGGTGGTAGAGACCCAGTACTTC	CASSPPREQGTVVETQYF
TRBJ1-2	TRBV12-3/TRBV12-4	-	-	TGTGCCAGCAGTTCTATTGTCTATGGCTACACCTTC	CASSSIVYGYTF
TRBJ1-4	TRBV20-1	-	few	TGCAGTGCTAGAGTATCGGGTAATCTTCGTGAAAAACTGTTTTTT	CSARVSGNLREKLFF
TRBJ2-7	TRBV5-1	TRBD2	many	TGCGCCAGCAGCTTTCTAACTCCGGGACTAGCGGGGGTCTTCTCCTACGAGCAGTACTTC	CASSFLTPGLAGVFSYEQYF
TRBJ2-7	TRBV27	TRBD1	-	TGTGCCAGCAGTCGACAGGGGATCTACGAGCAGTACTTC	CASSRQGIYEQYF
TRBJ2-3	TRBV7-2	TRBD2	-	TGTGCCAGCAGCTTAGATGGAGCGGGGACTCCAGATACGCAGTATTTT	CASSLDGAGTPDTQYF
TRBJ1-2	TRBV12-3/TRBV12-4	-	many	TGTGCCAGCAGTTCAGGAGAGAATAACTATGGCTACACCTTC	CASSSGENNYGYTF
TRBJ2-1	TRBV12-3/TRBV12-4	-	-	TGTGCCAGCAGTTTAGGACCGAATCATAATGAGCAGTTCTTC	CASSLGPNHNEQFF
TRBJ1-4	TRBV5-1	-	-	TGCGCCAGCAGTGGACTGCTTAATGAAAAACTGTTTTTT	CASSGLLNEKLFF
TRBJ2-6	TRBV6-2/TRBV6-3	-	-	TGTGCCAGCAGTTACACCACATCTGGGGCCAACGTCCTGACTTTC	CASSYTTSGANVLTF
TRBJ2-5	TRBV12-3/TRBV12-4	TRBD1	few	TGTGCCAGCAGTCCCGGACAGGATTCAGTTTCGGAGACCCAGTACTTC	CASSPGQDSVSETQYF
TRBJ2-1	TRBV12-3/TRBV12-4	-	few	TGTGCCAGCAGTCCACCCTGGCAGGGTGGCAATGAGCAGTTCTTC	CASSPPWQGGNEQFF
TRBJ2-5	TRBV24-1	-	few	TGTGCCACCAGTGACTCCGGGAAAGGAGAGACCCAGTACTTC	CATSDSGKGETQYF
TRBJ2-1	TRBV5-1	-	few	TGCGCCAGCAGCTTTAGAGGATGGGGTACCGGCTCCTACAATGAGCAGTTCTTC	CASSFRGWGTGSYNEQFF
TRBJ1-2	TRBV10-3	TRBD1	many	TGTGCCATCAGGCCCGGACAGGTTAACTATGGCTACACCTTC	CAIRPGQVNYGYTF
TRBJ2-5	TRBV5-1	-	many	TGCGCCAGCAGCTTGGGGGCCCTCCAAGAGACCCAGTACTTC	CASSLGALQETQYF
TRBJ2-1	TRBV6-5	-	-	TGTGCCAGCAGTTTTACGTCCGGACGAAATGAGCAGTTCTTC	CASSFTSGRNEQFF
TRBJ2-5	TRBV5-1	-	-	TGCGCCAGCAGCTCGGACGGGGGTTCTGTGGAGACCCAGTACTTC	CASSSDGGSVETQYF
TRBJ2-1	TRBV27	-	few	TGTGCCAGCAGTTTGGGCTTAGAGCTTAATGAGCAGTTCTTC	CASSLGLELNEQFF
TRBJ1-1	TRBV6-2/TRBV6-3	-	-	TGTGCCAGCAGTGACCTACTGGGGCTGAACACTGAAGCTTTCTTT	CASSDLLGLNTEAFF
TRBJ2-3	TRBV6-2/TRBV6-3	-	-	TGTGCCAGCAGCCGAGGATCCCCGCGAGATACGCAGTATTTT	CASSRGSPRDTQYF
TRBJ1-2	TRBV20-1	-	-	TGCAGTGCTAGTTTGTATGGGGACTCTGGCTACACCTTC	CSASLYGDSGYTF
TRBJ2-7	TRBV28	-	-	TGTGCCAGCAGCCCTGGGACACATCGAAAAGGGGAGCAGTACTTC	CASSPGTHRKGEQYF
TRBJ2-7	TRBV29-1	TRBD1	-	TGCAGCGCCCAGAAGGTGACAGGGGGTCCCTACGAGCAGTACTTC	CSAQKVTGGPYEQYF
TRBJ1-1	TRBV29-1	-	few	TGCAGCCTCACGGTGAACACTGAAGCTTTCTTT	CSLTVNTEAFF
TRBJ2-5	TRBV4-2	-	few	TGTGCCAGCAGCCAAGATCCCTCTACGACCCAGTACTTC	CASSQDPSTTQYF
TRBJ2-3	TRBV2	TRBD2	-	TGTGCCAGCACCCCCAGTAGCGGGGGGGCTAGCACAGATACGCAGTATTTT	CASTPSSGGASTDTQYF
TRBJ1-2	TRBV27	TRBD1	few	TGTGCCAGCAGTTCGGAAAACAGGGGATACTATGGCTACACCTTC	CASSSENRGYYGYTF
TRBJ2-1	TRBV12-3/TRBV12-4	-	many	TGTGCCAGCAGTTTAGCAGGGTCCCCCTACAATGAGCAGTTCTTC	CASSLAGSPYNEQFF
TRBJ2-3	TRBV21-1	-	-	TGTGCCGGCAGCACCAGGGACCCGGTGAGGACAGATACGCAGTATTTT	CAGSTRDPVRTDTQYF
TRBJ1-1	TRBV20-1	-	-	TGCAGTGCTCTTGGTCGGAGACGGAATGAAGCTTTCTTT	CSALGRRRNEAFF
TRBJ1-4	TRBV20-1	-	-	TGCAGTGCACAGCTCGGGACCGGCGAGGAAAAACTGTTTTTT	CSAQLGTGEEKLFF
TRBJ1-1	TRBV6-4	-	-	TGTGCCAGCAGCACCCTGGAGGGCACTGAAGCTTTCTTT	CASSTLEGTEAFF
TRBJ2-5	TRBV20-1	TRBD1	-	TGCAGTGCTAGACCACCTAGGACAGGGGGGGAGACCCAGTACTTC	CSARPPRTGGETQYF
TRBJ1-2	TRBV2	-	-	TGTGCCAGCACCCCGGGAGACAGGCCCTATGGCTACACCTTC	CASTPGDRPYGYTF
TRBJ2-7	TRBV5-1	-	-	TGCGCCAGCAGCTTGGAGGCAGGTCAGCACAATGAGCAGTACTTC	CASSLEAGQHNEQYF
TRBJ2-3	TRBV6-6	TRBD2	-	TGTGCCAGCACCCAACCAGGACTAGGAGATACGCAGTATTTT	CASTQPGLGDTQYF
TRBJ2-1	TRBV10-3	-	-	TGTGCCATCAGTGAGTCGGGAACATCCTACAATGAGCAGTTCTTC	CAISESGTSYNEQFF
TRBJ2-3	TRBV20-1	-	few	TGCAGTGCTAGACAGCACACAGATACGCAGTATTTT	CSARQHTDTQYF
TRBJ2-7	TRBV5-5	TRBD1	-	TGTGCCAGCAGCAAAGGACAGGGGTACTTGGTCGAGCAGTACTTC	CASSKGQGYLVEQYF
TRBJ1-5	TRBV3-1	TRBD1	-	TGTGCCAGCAGCCAGGGGACAGGGGCAAGGCAGCCCCAGCATTTT	CASSQGTGARQPQHF
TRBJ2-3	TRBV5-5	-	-	TGTGCCAGCAGCTTAATTAGCGGAGATACGCAGTATTTT	CASSLISGDTQYF
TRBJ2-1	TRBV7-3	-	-	TGTGCCAGCAGCTTAACGGTGGGCAGGGGGGGTGAGCAGTTCTTC	CASSLTVGRGGEQFF